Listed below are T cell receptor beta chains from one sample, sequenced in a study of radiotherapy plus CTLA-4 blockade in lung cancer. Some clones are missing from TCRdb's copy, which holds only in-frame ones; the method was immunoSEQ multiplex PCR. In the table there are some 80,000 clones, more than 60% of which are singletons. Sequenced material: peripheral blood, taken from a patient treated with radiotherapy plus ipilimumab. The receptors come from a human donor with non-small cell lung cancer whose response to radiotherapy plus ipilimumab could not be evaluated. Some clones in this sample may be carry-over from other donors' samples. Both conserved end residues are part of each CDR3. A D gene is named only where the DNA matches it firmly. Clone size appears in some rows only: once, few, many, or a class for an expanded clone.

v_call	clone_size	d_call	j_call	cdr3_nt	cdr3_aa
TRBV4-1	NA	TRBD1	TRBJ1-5	TGCGCCAGCAGCCATGGGACAGCGAGCAATCAGCCCCAGCATTTT	CASSHGTASNQPQHF
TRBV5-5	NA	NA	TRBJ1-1	TGTGCCAGCAGCTTGGAGCTCGTCGCCTTGGGCATGAACACTGAAGCTTTCTTT	CASSLELVALGMNTEAFF
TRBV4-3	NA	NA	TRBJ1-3	TGCGCCAGCAGCCCTTCCCGGGGAAACACCATATATTTT	CASSPSRGNTIYF
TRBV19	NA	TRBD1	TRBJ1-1	TGTGCCACCCTAGACAGGGCTGAAGCTTTCTTT	CATLDRAEAFF
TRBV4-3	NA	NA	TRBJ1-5	TGCGCCAGCAGCCAAGATTGGCCAGTTAGCAATCAGCCCCAGCATTTT	CASSQDWPVSNQPQHF
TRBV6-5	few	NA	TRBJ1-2	TGTGCCAGCACTAGCAGGACCGGCTATGGCTACACCTTC	CASTSRTGYGYTF
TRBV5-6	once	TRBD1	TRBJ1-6	TGTGCCAGCAGCTCACAGGGGGAAATTGGGTCACCCCTCCACTTT	CASSSQGEIGSPLHF
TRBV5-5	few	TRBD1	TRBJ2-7	TGTGCCAGCAGCCGACCTACAGGGGTCTACGAGCAGTACTTC	CASSRPTGVYEQYF
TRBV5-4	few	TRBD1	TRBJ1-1	TGTGCCAGCAGCTTCATGACAGGGGGCGGCACTGAAGCTTTCTTT	CASSFMTGGGTEAFF
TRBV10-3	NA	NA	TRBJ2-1	TGTGCCATCAGTGATCCGAACGCAGGGTCCTACAATGAGCAGTTCTTC	CAISDPNAGSYNEQFF
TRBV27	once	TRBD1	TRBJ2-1	TGTGCCAGCAGCCTCAACAGGGGGCAAGATGAGCAGTTCTTC	CASSLNRGQDEQFF
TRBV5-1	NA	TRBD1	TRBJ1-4	TGCGCCAGCAGCGGGGGACAGGGGGCAGTAACTAATGAAAAACTGTTTTTT	CASSGGQGAVTNEKLFF
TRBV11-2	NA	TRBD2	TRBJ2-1	TGTGCCACCGAAAGGGCGGGGGGGCTCAATGAGCAGTTCTTC	CATERAGGLNEQFF
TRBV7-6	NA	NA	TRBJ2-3	TGTGCCAGCAGCTTAAGTGCGGCGAAGGCAGATACGCAGTATTTT	CASSLSAAKADTQYF
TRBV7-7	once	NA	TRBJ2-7	TGTGCTAGCAGCTCGCACAGGGTTAGCCCCTACGAGCAGTACTTC	CASSSHRVSPYEQYF
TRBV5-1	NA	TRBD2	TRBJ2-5	TGCGCCAGCAGCGGCTTATGGGGGGGAGAGACCCAGTACTTC	CASSGLWGGETQYF
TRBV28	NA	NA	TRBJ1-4	TGTGCCAGCAGTTTACTCCAGGGGAGAGGTTATGAAAAACTGTTTTTT	CASSLLQGRGYEKLFF
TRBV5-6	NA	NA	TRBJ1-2	TGTGCCAGCAGCTTGGAAGGGGGACGGGACTATGGCTACACCTTC	CASSLEGGRDYGYTF
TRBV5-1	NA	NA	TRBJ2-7	TGCGCCAGCAGCCCGCTCTCAAGTAGCTACGAGCAGTACTTC	CASSPLSSSYEQYF
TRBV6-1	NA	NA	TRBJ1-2	TGTGCCAGCAGTGAAGGTACAGGCTTATGGATAGGCTATGGCTACACCTTC	CASSEGTGLWIGYGYTF
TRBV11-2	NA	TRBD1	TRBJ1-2	TGTGCCAGCAGCTTAGGGGCAGGGGGGTATGGCTACACCTTC	CASSLGAGGYGYTF
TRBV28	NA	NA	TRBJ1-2	TGTGCCAGCAGTTCCCTGGGACATCCTCCCGACTATGGCTACACCTTC	CASSSLGHPPDYGYTF